Sequencing of this T cell receptor beta chain was carried out in a study of T-cell memory formation after mild COVID-19. Study overall: The two donors had largely donor-specific TCR clusters.

TCRdb itself ran the 5' RACE reads through MiXCR, one entry per CDR3 protein. The data contain hundreds of thousands of distinct CDR3 sequences, roughly 20% of them singletons. CDR1 is SNHLY, CDR2 FYNNEI, per germline. The CDR3 is 13 amino acids. Trimming cost V 5 bases and J 10 bases, with 12 bases left between them. The specimen was PBMCs or a T cell subset sorted from them (not recorded which). The clonotype was recovered from an adult woman who had mild COVID-19 (a few samples of this study predate the infection). Cell type and time point are not known. The genes are TRBV2 and TRBJ1-6; the D gene is possibly TRBD1 (5 bases). The CDR3 DNA sequence: TGTGCCAGCAGTATTGACAGTCAATCACCCCTCCACTTT. It specifies CASSIDSQSPLHF.